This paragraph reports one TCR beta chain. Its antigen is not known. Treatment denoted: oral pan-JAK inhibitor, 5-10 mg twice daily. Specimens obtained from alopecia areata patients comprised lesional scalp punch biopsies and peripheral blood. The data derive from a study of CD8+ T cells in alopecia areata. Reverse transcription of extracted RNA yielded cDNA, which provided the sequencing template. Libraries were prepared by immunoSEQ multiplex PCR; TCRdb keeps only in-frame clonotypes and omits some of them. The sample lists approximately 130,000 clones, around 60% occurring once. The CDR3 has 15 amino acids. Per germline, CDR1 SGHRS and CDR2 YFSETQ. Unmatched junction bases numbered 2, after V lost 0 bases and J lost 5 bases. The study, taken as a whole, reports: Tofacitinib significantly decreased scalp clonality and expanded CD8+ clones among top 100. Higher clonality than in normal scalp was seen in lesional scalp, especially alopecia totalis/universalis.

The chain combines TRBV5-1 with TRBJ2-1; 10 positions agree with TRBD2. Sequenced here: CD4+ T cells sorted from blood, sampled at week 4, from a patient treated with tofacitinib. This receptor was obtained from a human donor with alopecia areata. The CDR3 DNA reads TGCGCCAGCAGCTTGGAAGCGGGAGGGAACAATGAGCAGTTCTTC. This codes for CASSLEAGGNNEQFF. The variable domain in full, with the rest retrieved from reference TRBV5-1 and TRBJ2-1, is KAGVTQTPRYLIKTRGQQVTLSCSPISGHRSVSWYQQTPGQGLQFLFEYFSETQRNKGNFPGRFSGRQFSNSRSEMNVSTLELGDSALYLCASSLEAGGNNEQFFGPGTRLTVL.